This T cell receptor (beta chain) was recovered during a study of beta chain features in type 1 diabetes. About the study: The examined sorted cells totaled 107,917,701 across samples.

The authors obtained over 98% purity in all sorted populations. The V and J ends lost 5 bases and 5 bases, in that order; junction bases with no gene match: 6. Germline V gene sequence: CDR1 MNHNY, CDR2 SVGAGI (reference sequence). This CDR3 is 15 amino acids long. TCRB transcripts that were expressed got sequenced, as all of the isolated RNA had been reverse transcribed. The protocol was immunoSEQ multiplex PCR, while the TCRdb copy is restricted to in-frame clones and leaves out a portion. The sample includes roughly 230,000 clones, 9.6% of them seen just once. This clone has only a few counts. The V and J genes are TRBV6-6 and TRBJ2-1; TRBD2 agrees at 10 bases. The sequence was obtained from a woman between 18 and 29 years old in good health. Sequencing used naive CD4+ T cells from blood. CDR3 DNA: TGTGCCAGCAGTGTAGCGGGAGGACGTCACAATGAGCAGTTCTTC. Encoded protein: CASSVAGGRHNEQFF.